The rows below give T cell receptor beta chains drawn from one sample of a study of T cells after yellow fever vaccination. TCRdb passed the 5' RACE reads through MiXCR, listing each CDR3 protein once. The table includes hundreds of thousands of distinct CDR3 sequences, approximately 12% detected once. The input for sequencing was PBMCs, taken on the day of the yellow fever booster vaccination. The source is a young man who received the YFV17D yellow fever vaccine. Each CDR3 is given with its conserved first and last residue. A D gene is named only where the DNA matches it firmly. A clone size is listed for some rows: how often the clone was seen (once, few, many), or a class if it is expanded.

j_call	v_call	d_call	clone_size	cdr3_aa	cdr3_nt
TRBJ2-1	TRBV7-2	NA	NA	CASSLTSLGNEQFF	TGTGCCAGCAGCTTAACGTCCCTAGGGAATGAGCAGTTCTTC
TRBJ1-3	TRBV12-3/TRBV12-4	NA	few	CASSLAGGGPGNTIYF	TGTGCCAGCAGTTTAGCTGGGGGGGGCCCTGGAAACACCATATATTTT
TRBJ2-5	TRBV20-1	TRBD2	NA	CSARDAGGGETQYF	TGCAGTGCTAGAGATGCGGGAGGGGGGGAGACCCAGTACTTC
TRBJ1-2	TRBV24-1	TRBD1	NA	CATSHRRDRGKYGYTF	TGTGCCACCAGTCACAGAAGGGACAGGGGCAAATATGGCTACACCTTC
TRBJ1-1	TRBV5-1	NA	NA	CASSLAWGAHNTEAFF	TGCGCCAGCAGCTTGGCCTGGGGGGCGCACAACACTGAAGCTTTCTTT
TRBJ1-5	TRBV7-2	TRBD1	many	CASTMDRGSNQPQHF	TGTGCCAGCACCATGGACAGGGGGAGCAATCAGCCCCAGCATTTT
TRBJ2-1	TRBV4-3	NA	NA	CASSPPGSSYNEQFF	TGCGCCAGCAGCCCCCCCGGTAGCTCCTACAATGAGCAGTTCTTC
TRBJ2-7	TRBV11-2	NA	few	CASSWPGQPPYEQYF	TGTGCCAGCAGCTGGCCGGGACAACCTCCCTACGAGCAGTACTTC
TRBJ2-4	TRBV7-2	TRBD2	NA	CASSLSSGRRLNIQYF	TGTGCCAGCAGCTTATCTAGCGGGAGGAGGTTGAACATTCAGTACTTC
TRBJ2-3	TRBV18	NA	few	CASSRPLSTDTQYF	TGTGCCAGCTCACGTCCACTGAGCACAGATACGCAGTATTTT
TRBJ2-5	TRBV24-1	TRBD2	few	CATSDLRGVRETQYF	TGTGCCACCAGTGATTTGCGGGGGGTAAGGGAGACCCAGTACTTC
TRBJ2-4	TRBV20-1	TRBD1	many	CSADGTGKNIQYF	TGCAGTGCAGACGGGACAGGCAAAAACATTCAGTACTTC
TRBJ2-7	TRBV10-3	TRBD2	NA	CAISDQTSGRFAYEQYF	TGTGCCATCAGTGATCAAACTAGCGGGAGATTTGCCTACGAGCAGTACTTC
TRBJ2-4	TRBV7-9	NA	NA	CASSRNRDVGLNIQYF	TGTGCCAGTTCACGGAACCGGGACGTAGGATTAAACATTCAGTACTTC
TRBJ2-7	TRBV20-1	TRBD1	many	CSATDRAAYEQYF	TGCAGTGCTACCGACAGGGCCGCCTACGAGCAGTACTTC
TRBJ2-7	TRBV2	NA	few	CAGLREPAYEQYF	TGTGCCGGCCTCCGGGAACCAGCCTACGAGCAGTACTTC
TRBJ1-2	TRBV12-3/TRBV12-4	NA	NA	CASSLGRQEYGYTF	TGTGCCAGCAGTTTAGGGAGACAGGAGTATGGCTACACCTTC
TRBJ2-1	TRBV6-6	NA	NA	CASALANNEQFF	TGTGCCAGCGCGCTAGCCAACAATGAGCAGTTCTTC
TRBJ2-7	TRBV18	NA	NA	CASSPSDRTYEQYF	TGTGCCAGCTCACCGAGTGACAGAACCTACGAGCAGTACTTC
TRBJ2-7	TRBV5-6	NA	few	CASNPGLTSFYEQYF	TGTGCCAGCAACCCCGGCTTAACTAGCTTCTACGAGCAGTACTTC